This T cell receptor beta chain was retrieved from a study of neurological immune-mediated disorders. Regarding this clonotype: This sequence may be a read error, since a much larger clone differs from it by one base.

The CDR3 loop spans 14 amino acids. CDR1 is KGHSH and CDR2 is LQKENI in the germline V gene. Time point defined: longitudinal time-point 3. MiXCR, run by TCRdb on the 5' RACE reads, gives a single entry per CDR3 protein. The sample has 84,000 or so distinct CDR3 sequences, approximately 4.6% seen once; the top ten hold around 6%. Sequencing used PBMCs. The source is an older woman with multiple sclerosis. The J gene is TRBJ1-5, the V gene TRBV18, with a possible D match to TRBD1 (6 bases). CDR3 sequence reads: CANSPDRSNQPQHF. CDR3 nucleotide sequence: TGTGCCAACTCACCGGACAGAAGCAATCAGCCCCAGCATTTT.